These 21 T cell receptor beta chains originate from one sample sequenced in a study of T-cell reconstitution after alpha-beta-depleted transplantation in children. Library preparation (for TCRbeta) was performed with unique molecular identifiers. One entry per CDR3 protein, called by TCRdb with MiXCR from the PCR reads. The table lists about 300,000 distinct CDR3 sequences, around 10% of them singletons. Material: PBMCs, obtained before TCRalphabeta/CD19-depleted stem cell transplant. The source is a boy younger than two with acute myeloid leukemia, due to receive a stem cell transplant.

This clonotype was found many times. This chain connects TRBV28 to TRBJ2-5; D is possibly TRBD1 or TRBD2 (5 bases each). The CDR3 runs to 14 residues. The V end lost 3 bases, the J end lost 5 bases, and 13 bases lay between the germline ends. Germline-derived CDR1 and CDR2 are MDHEN and SYDVKM. This CDR3 is CASSFPQWGETQYF. CDR3 coding DNA: TGTGCCAGCAGTTTTCCGCAGTGGGGGGAGACCCAGTACTTC.

The table lists this clonotype with a few counts. V is TRBV5-1 and J is TRBJ2-7; D not resolved. The V end was cut by 4 bases, the J end by 6 bases, with 29 bases between. Germline CDR1 is SGHRS and CDR2 is YFSETQ. The CDR3 extends over 18 amino acids. The CDR3 sequence: CASSLGPTSDPNIGEQYF. CDR3 DNA sequence: TGCGCCAGCAGCCTTGGTCCGACCTCAGACCCTAACATAGGCGAGCAGTACTTC.

This clonotype showed up many times. The genes are TRBV5-1 and TRBJ2-7; TRBD2 matches at 7 bases. Germline CDR1 SGHRS, CDR2 YFSETQ. CDR3 length equals 13 residues. Germline trimming cut 1 base from V and 6 bases from J; bases unmatched to any gene: 4. The CDR3 here is CASSLSGRREQYF. As DNA, the CDR3 is TGCGCCAGCAGCTTGTCCGGGAGGCGCGAGCAGTACTTC.

This clonotype was picked up many times. V and J are TRBV18 and TRBJ1-5; no clear D gene. With 2 bases removed from V and 2 bases from J, the gap between germline ends came to 4 bases. The CDR3 is 13 amino acids. CDR1 and CDR2 from the germline V gene are KGHSH and LQKENI. CDR3 sequence (DNA): TGTGCCAGCTCACCAGACGGCAATCAGCCCCAGCATTTT. Translated: CASSPDGNQPQHF. The whole variable domain, filled in from reference TRBV18 and TRBJ1-5, reads NAGVMQNPRHLVRRRGQEARLRCSPMKGHSHVYWYRQLPEEGLKFMVYLQKENIIDESGMPKERFSAEFPKEGPSILRIQQVVRGDSAAYFCASSPDGNQPQHFGDGTRLSIL.

This clonotype occurred many times. The chain employs TRBV5-5 and TRBJ2-2, with a tentative D call TRBD1 (6 bases). Germline CDR1 reads SGHKS; CDR2 reads YYEKEE (reference sequence). Trimming left V 5 bases short and J 1 base short, with 6 bases between. This CDR3 is 13 amino acids long. CDR3 sequence (DNA): TGTGCCAGCAGGACAGGGAACACCGGGGAGCTGTTTTTT. This codes for CASRTGNTGELFF. Looking up the rest from reference TRBV5-5 and TRBJ2-2 gives the full variable domain: DAGVTQSPTHLIKTRGQQVTLRCSPISGHKSVSWYQQVLGQGPQFIFQYYEKEERGRGNFPDRFSARQFPNYSSELNVNALLLGDSALYLCASRTGNTGELFFGEGSRLTVL.

This clonotype was observed at least ten times. J is TRBJ2-7 and V is TRBV9; perhaps TRBD1 as D (5 bases). The CDR3 length is 16 residues. V gave up 0 bases and J gave up 5 bases, with 18 bases separating them. CDR1 and CDR2 from the germline V gene are SGDLS and YYNGEE. As DNA, the CDR3 is TGTGCCAGCAGCGTAGGCGCGGCAGGGATAAGCCACGAGCAGTACTTC. This sequence encodes CASSVGAAGISHEQYF.

Ten or more counts support this clonotype. This chain joins TRBV3-1 and TRBJ2-6; 10 nucleotides match TRBD2. The CDR3 sequence is 19 residues long. Germline CDR1 and CDR2: LGHDT and YNNKEL (reference sequence). V was pared by 1 base and J by 0 bases, with 6 bases of the junction left unmatched. The chain's CDR3 is CASSQVSGGSSSGANVLTF. The DNA of the CDR3 is TGTGCCAGCAGCCAAGTTAGCGGGGGGTCGAGCTCTGGGGCCAACGTCCTGACTTTC.

This clonotype was seen many times. The chain is built from TRBV7-2 and TRBJ2-3, with TRBD2 matching 9 bases. Unmatched junction bases numbered 6, after V lost 5 bases and J lost 0 bases. Germline loops: CDR1 SGHTA, CDR2 FQGNSA. This CDR3 has 16 residues. In DNA form, the CDR3 reads TGTGCCAGCAGCGCGGGGGGGCTTCGAAGCACAGATACGCAGTATTTT. Its translation is CASSAGGLRSTDTQYF.

This clonotype was detected ten times or more. The chain has TRBV7-6 and TRBJ2-7; D might be TRBD1 (5 bases). Looked up from germline, CDR1 is SGHVS and CDR2 is FNYEAQ. Between the trimmed V and J ends, which lost 5 bases and 0 bases, there was a span of 14 bases. The CDR3 runs 15 residues. The CDR3 DNA sequence: TGTGCCAGCAGCCAAACCGCAGGGTACTCCTACGAGCAGTACTTC. Its protein product is CASSQTAGYSYEQYF.

In its sample, this clonotype was seen a few times. The chain couples TRBV11-1 to TRBJ1-3; no clear D. The germline gives CDR1 SGHAT, CDR2 FQDESV (reference sequence). V was pared by 7 bases and J by 0 bases, with 25 bases between. This CDR3 is built from 19 residues. In DNA form, the CDR3 reads TGTGCCAGCACCCTGCCGTCCAAGTGGGCCATCGTCTCTGGAAACACCATATATTTT. It is translated as CASTLPSKWAIVSGNTIYF.

Many counts were recorded for this clonotype. V is TRBV7-2 and J is TRBJ2-1, with a possible D match to TRBD1 (5 bases). CDR3 length equals 14 residues. Germline V lookup: CDR1 SGHTA, CDR2 FQGNSA. Trimming left V 2 bases short and J 9 bases short, with 14 bases between. In DNA form, the CDR3 reads TGTGCCAGCAGCTTAAGTGGCGTAGGGGTTGAGCAGTTCTTC. This translates into CASSLSGVGVEQFF.

The chain recombines TRBV5-1 with TRBJ2-7, with D possibly being TRBD2 (5 bases). Between the trimmed V and J ends, which lost 1 base and 2 bases, there was a span of 10 bases. This CDR3 is 14 amino acids long. The germline V gene has CDR1 SGHRS and CDR2 YFSETQ. CDR3 bases: TGCGCCAGCAGCTTGCCGAGCGGTACCTACGAGCAGTACTTC. Translating gives CASSLPSGTYEQYF.

The table lists this clonotype with many counts. The CDR3 DNA reads TGTGCCAGCAGTCCAACAGGGATCCCTACCTACGAGCAGTACTTC. Its protein is CASSPTGIPTYEQYF. The gene calls are TRBV12-3 or TRBV12-4 and TRBJ2-7; tentative D call: TRBD1 (6 bases). Trimming left V 5 bases short and J 2 bases short, with 16 bases between. The CDR3 extends over 15 amino acids.

The chain is built from TRBV7-6 and TRBJ2-2; 9 bases match TRBD2. Unmatched junction bases numbered 10, after V lost 1 base and J lost 7 bases. The CDR3 length is 17 residues. Germline CDR1 SGHVS, CDR2 FNYEAQ. In DNA, the CDR3 is TGTGCCAGCAGCTTAGGCCTAGGTAGCGGGAGAATCGGGGAGCTGTTTTTT. Amino acid sequence: CASSLGLGSGRIGELFF.

On this clonotype: A much more abundant neighbour one base away suggests this may be a read error. The rearrangement links TRBV7-3 to TRBJ2-7; 9 bases match TRBD1. This CDR3 is built from 15 residues. The V gene's germline CDR1 is SGHTA and CDR2 FQGTGA. The CDR3 DNA reads as TGTGCCAGCAGGTTAACCGGACAGGGGCCTTACGAGCAGTACTTC. It specifies CASRLTGQGPYEQYF. The whole variable domain, filled in from reference TRBV7-3 and TRBJ2-7, reads GAGVSQTPSNKVTEKGKYVELRCDPISGHTALYWYRQSLGQGPEFLIYFQGTGAADDSGLPNDRFFAVRPEGSVSTLKIQRTERGDSAVYLCASRLTGQGPYEQYFGPGTRLTVT.

This clonotype appeared many times. The chain has TRBV29-1 and TRBJ1-1, with 7 bases aligning to TRBD1. The germline gives CDR1 SQVTM, CDR2 ANQGSEA. This CDR3 is built from 14 residues. Trimming at V came to 1 base and at J to 2 bases, leaving 4 bases not matched to a gene. The CDR3 loop reads CSVEVKGANTEAFF. CDR3 DNA sequence: TGCAGCGTTGAAGTTAAGGGGGCAAACACTGAAGCTTTCTTT.

In this sample, this clonotype turned up many times. The DNA of the CDR3 is TGTGCCAGCAGACAGAACACCGCTCACACCGGGGAGCTGTTTTTT. Amino acid sequence: CASRQNTAHTGELFF. This rearrangement joins TRBV6-1 to TRBJ2-2, with D uncertain. Trimming stripped 6 bases from V and 3 bases from J, with 14 bases between. Germline CDR1 and CDR2: MNHNS and SASEGT. The CDR3 totals 15 residues.

In this sample, this clonotype turned up many times. This sequence joins TRBV10-3 and TRBJ2-7, with unresolved D. The V and J ends lost 6 bases and 6 bases respectively, with 18 bases between them. The CDR3 length is 14 residues. Germline loops: CDR1 ENHRY, CDR2 SYGVKD. CDR3 region: CAISADGKGCEQYF. The DNA of the CDR3 is TGTGCCATCAGCGCAGACGGAAAAGGATGCGAGCAGTACTTC.

This clonotype occurred many times. The rearrangement joins TRBV29-1 to TRBJ2-7; 8 nucleotides line up with TRBD1. Germline V gene lookup returns CDR1 SQVTM and CDR2 ANQGSEA. Losses at the gene ends were 4 bases for V and 3 bases for J; bases not matched to a gene: 8. The CDR3 loop spans 14 amino acids. CDR3 in DNA: TGCAGCGTTGTTGGGCCCGGACAGGGCTACGAGCAGTACTTC. This sequence encodes CSVVGPGQGYEQYF.

This clonotype was counted at least ten times. The chain links TRBV5-1 to TRBJ1-1, with 9 bases fitting TRBD1. V gave up 1 base and J gave up 3 bases; unmatched junction bases: 4. Germline V gives CDR1 SGHRS, CDR2 YFSETQ. The CDR3 contains 15 residues. The CDR3 protein is CASSLKWDRDTEAFF. CDR3 in DNA: TGCGCCAGCAGCTTGAAGTGGGACAGGGACACTGAAGCTTTCTTT.

This clonotype was picked up many times. The chain is built from TRBV29-1 and TRBJ2-7, with TRBD1 identical over 9 bases. Germline CDR1 is SQVTM and CDR2 is ANQGSEA. Trimming cost V 5 bases and J 3 bases; bases outside gene matches: 2. The CDR3 is 12 amino acids. For the CDR3, the DNA is TGCAGCGTTCCGGGACAGGGCTACGAGCAGTACTTC. As protein: CSVPGQGYEQYF.